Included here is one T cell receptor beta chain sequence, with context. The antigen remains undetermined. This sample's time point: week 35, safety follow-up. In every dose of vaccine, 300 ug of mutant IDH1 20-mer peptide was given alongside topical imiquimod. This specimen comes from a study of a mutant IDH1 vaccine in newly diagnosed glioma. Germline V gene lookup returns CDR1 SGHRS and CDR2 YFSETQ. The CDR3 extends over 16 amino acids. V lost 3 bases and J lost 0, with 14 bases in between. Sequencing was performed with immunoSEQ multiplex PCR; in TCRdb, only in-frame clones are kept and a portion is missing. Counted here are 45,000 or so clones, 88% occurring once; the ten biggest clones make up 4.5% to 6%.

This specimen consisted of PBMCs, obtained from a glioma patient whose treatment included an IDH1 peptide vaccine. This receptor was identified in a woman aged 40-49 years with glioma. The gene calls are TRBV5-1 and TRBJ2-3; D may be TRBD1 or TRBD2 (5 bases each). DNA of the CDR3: TGCGCCAGCAGCTGGGGGACGCCTGCTAGCACAGATACGCAGTATTTT. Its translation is CASSWGTPASTDTQYF.